The rows below give T cell receptor beta chains drawn from one sample of a study of blood T cell repertoires in COVID-19. Sequenced by immunoSEQ multiplex PCR; TCRdb stores in-frame clones only, minus some. The table lists around 130,000 clones, over 70% of them singletons, with 20% in the top ten. The specimen was peripheral blood. The receptor source for this set is a man older than 75 with acute or convalescent COVID-19. The CDR3 runs from the conserved cysteine through the conserved F or W. The D gene is left open where the match is weak. Only some rows state a clone size, as once, few, many or a class for expanded clones.

TRBJ2-1 | TRBV5-6 | . | TRBD2 | TGTGCCAGCAGCTTGGGACCCCCTAGCGGGGGTTACAATGAGCAGTTCTTC | CASSLGPPSGGYNEQFF
TRBJ2-5 | TRBV29-1 | . | TRBD2 | TGCAGCGCCCCAACTAGCGGGGGGGCGGAAAAGACCCAGTACTTC | CSAPTSGGAEKTQYF
TRBJ2-1 | TRBV7-2 | . | . | TGTGCCAGCAGCTTATCCGGGGTCCGGCGGGATGAGCAGTTCTTC | CASSLSGVRRDEQFF
TRBJ1-2 | TRBV7-9 | . | TRBD1 | TGTGCCAGCAGCCGGGACAGGGACGGCTACACCTTC | CASSRDRDGYTF
TRBJ1-1 | TRBV12-3/TRBV12-4 | . | . | TGTGCCAGCAGAGTGAGACAGAACACTGAAGCTTTCTTT | CASRVRQNTEAFF
TRBJ2-5 | TRBV19 | . | . | TGTGCCAGTAGTATGGGGCAGCACCAAGAGACCCAGTACTTC | CASSMGQHQETQYF
TRBJ2-6 | TRBV2 | . | TRBD1 | TGTGCCAGCAGTGCTCCCGTAGGGACAGGGGTTTCCGGGGCCAACGTCCTGACTTTC | CASSAPVGTGVSGANVLTF
TRBJ2-7 | TRBV5-4 | . | . | TGTGCCAGCAGCTTGGTGCCAGGAACCTACGAGCAGTACTTC | CASSLVPGTYEQYF
TRBJ1-4 | TRBV6-4 | . | . | TGTGCCAGGAGGGGGGGGGAAAAACTGTTTTTT | CARRGGEKLFF
TRBJ2-3 | TRBV10-3 | . | . | TGTGCCATCAGTGAAAGAGGCGGTGCGGTTAGCACAGATACGCAGTATTTT | CAISERGGAVSTDTQYF
TRBJ1-5 | TRBV7-9 | . | . | TGTGCCAGCAGCCCAATAGGCAATCAGCCCCAGCATTTT | CASSPIGNQPQHF
TRBJ2-7 | TRBV5-1 | once | TRBD2 | TGCGCCAGCAGCACCGGGGGGTCCTACGAGCAGTACTTC | CASSTGGSYEQYF
TRBJ1-1 | TRBV28 | few | . | TGTGCCAGCAGTTTCCGATCGACAGGGAACACTGAAGCTTTCTTT | CASSFRSTGNTEAFF
TRBJ1-2 | TRBV6-5 | . | TRBD1 | TGTGCCAGCAGTCGACAGGGGTTACTCTATGGCTACACCTTC | CASSRQGLLYGYTF
TRBJ2-1 | TRBV3-1/TRBV3-2 | once | TRBD1 | TGTGCCAGCAGCCAAGACAGGGGGCCCTACAATGAGCAGTTCTTC | CASSQDRGPYNEQFF
TRBJ2-2 | TRBV18 | . | TRBD1 | TGTGCCAGCTCACCGACAGGGCTAAACACCGGGGAGCTGTTTTTT | CASSPTGLNTGELFF
TRBJ1-5 | TRBV5-8 | . | . | TGTGCCAGCAGCCGCAGGGGAGACAATCAGCCCCAGCATTTT | CASSRRGDNQPQHF